This entry lists 2 T cell receptor beta chains sequenced from one sample in a study of blood T cell repertoires in COVID-19. The table came from immunoSEQ multiplex PCR; TCRdb's copy has only in-frame clones and leaves some out. The sample holds around 300,000 clones; almost 90% are singletons and the top ten take about 1%. Sequenced material: peripheral blood. These receptors came from a woman aged 40 to 50 with COVID-19, enrolled during active disease.

The rearrangement links TRBV6-2 or TRBV6-3 to TRBJ2-7; maybe TRBD2 (5 bases). The CDR3 has 14 residues. Germline loops: CDR1 MNHEY, CDR2 SVGEGT. With 4 bases removed from V and 7 bases from J, the gap between germline ends came to 17 bases. The CDR3 here is CASSSNPREGEQYF. CDR3 sequence (DNA): TGTGCCAGCAGTTCGAACCCCCGGGAAGGGGAGCAGTACTTC.

The genes are TRBV9 and TRBJ2-2; 14 positions agree with TRBD2. Trimming took 5 bases from V and 4 from J; bases not matched to a gene: 7. Germline V gene lookup returns CDR1 SGDLS and CDR2 YYNGEE. This CDR3 is built from 17 residues. Here the CDR3 reads CASRGLAGGRVTGELFF. The CDR3, as DNA: TGTGCCAGCAGAGGACTAGCGGGGGGCCGGGTCACCGGGGAGCTGTTTTTT.